This T cell receptor beta chain was found in a study of shared clonotypes between healthy human individuals (dated by TCRdb to between 2020 and 2021). Some background on the complete study: The cohort included a few men and two women between 18 and 49 years of age. To estimate repertoire size and how much clonotypes are shared between individuals, the study performed deep sequencing of blood TCR repertoires from five healthy adults. Each donor's leukapheresis produced roughly between about 0.9 and 9.5 billion PBMCs. To increase sequencing depth and limit assay-specific biases, different laboratories used diverse techniques to prepare libraries and sequence TCR repertoires. For each donor, CD4 naive and CD4 memory were each given three plates, CD8 naive was given two plates, and CD8 memory was given one plate.

TCR CDR3 regions were amplified from genomic DNA by multiplex PCR using the deep immunoSEQ assay. For each cell subset, the extracted genomic DNA was distributed evenly across all wells of several immunoSEQ 96-well plates, and each plate served as one replicate. For sorted subsets, 200 ng of genomic DNA, equivalent to roughly 33,000 T cell genomes, went into each replicate PCR. Purified libraries were measured with a Qubit 3.0 fluorometer, size-checked on a Bioanalyzer 2100, and measured again with the KAPA Library Quantification kit. A separate single-read 150-cycle Illumina NextSeq 550 flow cell was used to sequence each immunoSEQ 96-well plate. The paper's data handling went like this. Because the immunoSEQ output held only junctional sequences and lacked quality scores, the filtering could not match the filtering applied to full-length reads. To assign V/J genes and CDR3, sequences were annotated against IMGT germline references using PyIR, a Python wrapper for IgBLAST v1.9. Reads were filtered out if the reads had weak V/J assignments (E-value above 1e-6), no CDR3, stop codons, out-of-frame junctions, or ambiguous translated residues. V3J clonotypes were defined by identical inferred V gene, J gene, and CDR3 amino acid sequence. Percentage overlap between repertoires was computed as shared unique clonotypes divided by the size of the smaller repertoire. RTK rarefaction, the Chao1 estimator, and Recon v2.1 estimates of unobserved clonotypes were used to assess repertoire richness. Generation probabilities for all TCRbeta clonotypes obtained by the gDNA method from a handful of donors were computed using OLGA. TCRdb took this table from immuneACCESS and kept in-frame rearrangements with V and J called. Such tables lack part of the clones; where checked against another copy, unresolved V genes explain under half of the gap, and the rest is unexplained. D and trimming come from the DNA, and the V and J calls and clone size come from that table. The sample table shows 1.6 million or so clones, and about 98.5% are seen once. The top ten hold 0.36% of the sample.

Counted from cysteine to phenylalanine, this CDR3 has 18 amino acids. The only DNA kept is the CDR3, 54 bases in frame from the first base. The germline V gene encodes CDR1 LGHNA and CDR2 YSLEER. Unmatched junction bases come to 14, with V trimmed by 0 bases and J by 6 bases. Donors were healthy HIV-negative adults with no recently reported acute infections or vaccinations. Every donor was a Caucasian adult living in Nashville, Tennessee, USA. CD4+ T cells were enriched through magnetic negative selection, after which naive cells were positively selected on CD45RA and the remaining negative fraction served as the memory subset. After blood collection by leukapheresis, PBMCs were isolated using Ficoll-Histopaque density gradient centrifugation and then cryopreserved in the vapor phase of liquid nitrogen. Purity and quantity of every magnetically sorted T cell population were checked by analytical flow cytometry. Genomic DNA was isolated from each sorted fraction and quantified by UV absorbance on a Nanodrop 2000c.

In the case of this clone: The specificity of this receptor is unknown. Per-nucleotide qualities are absent, and no much larger clonotype sits a single base away.

The research as a whole found: Even with the large sequencing depth, rarefaction of the sorted-subset datasets indicated that sequencing was incomplete. Sampling was restricted to blood, and TCR repertoires in tissues likely differ from the TCR repertoires found in blood. Estimated clonotype richness was generally larger for naive than for memory subsets. Compared with non-shared clonotypes, clonotypes shared by all four sorted-subset donors had higher generation probabilities. When a handful of donors were compared, the shared fraction of clonotypes was about 5% for naive CD4, around 4% for naive CD8, roughly 2.5% for memory CD4, and 0.4% for memory CD8. Because the study included only a small number of donors, the genetic and exposure-history diversity represented was limited. Pairwise subsampling indicated that sequencing depth was expected to affect the degree of clonotype sharing among donors.

This chain joins TRBV4-3 to TRBJ2-3; the central 8 bases match TRBD2. The sequence was obtained from a man aged 25 to 40 in good health. Sequences were obtained from naive CD4+ T cells sorted from blood. In the paper's terms, the cell subset or site label means: CD45RA+ positively selected. The base sequence is TGCGCCAGCAGCCAAGATAGTAATAGCGGGGTGGGCGGGGATACGCAGTATTTT. Its translation reads: CASSQDSNSGVGGDTQYF.